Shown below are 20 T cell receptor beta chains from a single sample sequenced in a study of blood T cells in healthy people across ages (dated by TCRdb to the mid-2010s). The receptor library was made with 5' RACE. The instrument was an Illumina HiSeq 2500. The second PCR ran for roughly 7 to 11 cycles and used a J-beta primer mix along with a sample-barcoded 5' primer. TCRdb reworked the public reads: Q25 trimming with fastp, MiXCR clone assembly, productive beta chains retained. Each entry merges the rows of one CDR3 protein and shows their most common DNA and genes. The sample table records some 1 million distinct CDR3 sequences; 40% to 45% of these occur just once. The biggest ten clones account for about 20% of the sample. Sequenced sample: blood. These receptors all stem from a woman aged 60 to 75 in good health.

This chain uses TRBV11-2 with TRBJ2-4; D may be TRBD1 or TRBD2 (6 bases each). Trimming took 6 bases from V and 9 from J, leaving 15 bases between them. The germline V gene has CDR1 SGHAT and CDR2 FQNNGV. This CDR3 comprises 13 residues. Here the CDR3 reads CASRKTGGGIQYF. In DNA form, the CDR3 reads TGTGCCAGCAGGAAAACAGGAGGGGGCATTCAGTACTTC.

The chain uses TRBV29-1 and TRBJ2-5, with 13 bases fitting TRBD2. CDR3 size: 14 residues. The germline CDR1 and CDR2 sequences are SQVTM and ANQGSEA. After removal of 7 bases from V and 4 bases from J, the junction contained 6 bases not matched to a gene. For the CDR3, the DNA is TGCAGCGCGAATCGACTAGCGGGAGGAGAGACCCAGTACTTC. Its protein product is CSANRLAGGETQYF.

In DNA, the CDR3 is TGTGCCACCAGCAGAGTGGCCCCCTGGGGCAATCAGCCCCAGCATTTT. This gives the protein CATSRVAPWGNQPQHF. The gene calls are TRBV15 and TRBJ1-5; D is unclear. Germline assignment: CDR1 LNHNV and CDR2 YYDKDF (reference sequence). The CDR3 contains 16 residues. Between the trimmed V and J ends, which lost 1 base and 2 bases, there was a span of 12 bases.

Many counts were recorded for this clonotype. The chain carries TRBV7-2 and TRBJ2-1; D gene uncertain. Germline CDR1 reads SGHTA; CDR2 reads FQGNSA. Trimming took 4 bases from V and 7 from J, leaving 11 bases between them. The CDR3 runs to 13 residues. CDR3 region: CASSSDLGNEQFF. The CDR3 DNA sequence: TGTGCCAGCAGCTCCGACTTGGGAAATGAGCAGTTCTTC.

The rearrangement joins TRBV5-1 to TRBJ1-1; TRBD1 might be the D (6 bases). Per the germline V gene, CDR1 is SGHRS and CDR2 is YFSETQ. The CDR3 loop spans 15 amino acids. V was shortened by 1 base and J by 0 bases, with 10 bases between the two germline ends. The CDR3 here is CASSLTQGMNTEAFF. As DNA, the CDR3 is TGCGCCAGCAGCTTGACACAGGGCATGAACACTGAAGCTTTCTTT.

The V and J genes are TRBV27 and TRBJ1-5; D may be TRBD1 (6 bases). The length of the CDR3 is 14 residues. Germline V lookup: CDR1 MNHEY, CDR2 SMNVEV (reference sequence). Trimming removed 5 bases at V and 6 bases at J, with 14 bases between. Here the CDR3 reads CASSVGGPGQPQHF. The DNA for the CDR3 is TGTGCCAGCAGTGTAGGGGGACCGGGTCAGCCCCAGCATTTT.

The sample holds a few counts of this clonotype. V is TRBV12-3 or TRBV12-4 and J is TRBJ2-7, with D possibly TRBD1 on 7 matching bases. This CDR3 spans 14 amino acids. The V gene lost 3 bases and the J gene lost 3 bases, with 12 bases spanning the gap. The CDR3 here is CASSFGGQNYEQYF. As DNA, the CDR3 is TGTGCCAGCAGTTTCGGGGGACAGAACTACGAGCAGTACTTC.

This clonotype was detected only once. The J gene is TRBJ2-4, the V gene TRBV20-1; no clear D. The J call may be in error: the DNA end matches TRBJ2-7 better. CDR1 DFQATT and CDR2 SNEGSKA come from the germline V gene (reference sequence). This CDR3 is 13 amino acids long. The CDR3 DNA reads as TGCAGTGCCAGTAGAGACCCCTTCGGCGAGCAGTACTTC. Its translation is CSASRDPFGEQYF.

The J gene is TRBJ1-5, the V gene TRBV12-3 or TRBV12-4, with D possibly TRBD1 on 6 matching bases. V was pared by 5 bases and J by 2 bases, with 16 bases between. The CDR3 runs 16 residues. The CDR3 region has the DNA TGTGCCAGCAGTCCCCGCAGGGGAGGAGGCAATCAGCCCCAGCATTTT. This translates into CASSPRRGGGNQPQHF.

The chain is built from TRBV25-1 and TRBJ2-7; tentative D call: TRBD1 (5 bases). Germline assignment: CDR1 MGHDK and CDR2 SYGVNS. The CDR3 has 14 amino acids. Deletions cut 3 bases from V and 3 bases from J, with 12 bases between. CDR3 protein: CASSDSDRDYEQYF. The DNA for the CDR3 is TGTGCCAGCAGTGACTCAGACAGAGACTACGAGCAGTACTTC.

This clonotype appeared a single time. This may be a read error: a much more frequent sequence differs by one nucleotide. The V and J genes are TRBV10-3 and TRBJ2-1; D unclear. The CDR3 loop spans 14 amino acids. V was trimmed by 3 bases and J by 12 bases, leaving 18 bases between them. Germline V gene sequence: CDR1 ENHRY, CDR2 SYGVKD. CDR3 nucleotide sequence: TGTGCCATCAGTGACAACTCAGGTGCAGAGGTGCAGTTCTTC. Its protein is CAISDNSGAEVQFF.

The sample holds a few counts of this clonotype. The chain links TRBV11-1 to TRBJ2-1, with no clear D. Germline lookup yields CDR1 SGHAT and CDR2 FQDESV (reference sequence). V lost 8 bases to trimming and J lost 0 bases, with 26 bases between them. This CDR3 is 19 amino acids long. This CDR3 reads CASPRSWNNLGFSYNEQFF. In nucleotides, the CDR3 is TGTGCCAGCCCCCGGTCCTGGAACAACCTTGGCTTCTCCTACAATGAGCAGTTCTTC. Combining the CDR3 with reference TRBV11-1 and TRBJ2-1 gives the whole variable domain EAEVAQSPRYKITEKSQAVAFWCDPISGHATLYWYRQILGQGPELLVQFQDESVVDDSQLPKDRFSAERLKGVDSTLKIQPAELGDSAMYLCASPRSWNNLGFSYNEQFFGPGTRLTVL.

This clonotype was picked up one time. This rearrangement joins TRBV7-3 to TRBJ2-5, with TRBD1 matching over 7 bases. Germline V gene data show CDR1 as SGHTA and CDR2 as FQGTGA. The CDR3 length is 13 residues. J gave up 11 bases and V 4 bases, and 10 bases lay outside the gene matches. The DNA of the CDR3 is TGTGCCAGCAGCTACGACAGGGACGGTGAGCAGTACTTC. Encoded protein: CASSYDRDGEQYF.

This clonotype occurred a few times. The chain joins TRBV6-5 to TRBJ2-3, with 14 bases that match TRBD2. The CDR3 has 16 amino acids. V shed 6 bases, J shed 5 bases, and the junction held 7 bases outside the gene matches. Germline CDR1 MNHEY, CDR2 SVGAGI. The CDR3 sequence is CASRLIGTSGRDTQYF. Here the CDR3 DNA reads TGTGCCAGCAGGCTGATTGGGACTAGCGGGAGAGATACGCAGTATTTT.

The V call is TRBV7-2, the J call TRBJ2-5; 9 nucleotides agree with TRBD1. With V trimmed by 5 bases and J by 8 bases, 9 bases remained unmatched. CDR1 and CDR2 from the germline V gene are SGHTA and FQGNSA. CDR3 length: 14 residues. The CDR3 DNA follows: TGTGCCAGCAGCCTTAACAGGGGGCGAGCCACCCAGTACTTC. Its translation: CASSLNRGRATQYF. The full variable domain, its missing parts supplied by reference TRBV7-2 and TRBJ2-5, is GAGVSQSPSNKVTEKGKDVELRCDPISGHTALYWYRQSLGQGLEFLIYFQGNSAPDKSGLPSDRFSAERTGGSVSTLTIQRTQQEDSAVYLCASSLNRGRATQYFGPGTRLLVL.

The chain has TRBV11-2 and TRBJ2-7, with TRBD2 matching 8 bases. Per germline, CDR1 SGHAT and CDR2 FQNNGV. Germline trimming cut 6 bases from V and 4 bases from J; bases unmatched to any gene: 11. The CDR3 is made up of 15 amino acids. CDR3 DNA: TGTGCCAGCAGGCTACTAAGCGGGAGTATGTACGAGCAGTACTTC. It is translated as CASRLLSGSMYEQYF.

CDR3 protein: CAISATGRDGYTF. The CDR3, as DNA: TGTGCCATCAGTGCGACAGGGAGGGATGGCTACACCTTC. The rearrangement links TRBV10-3 to TRBJ1-2, with TRBD1 matching 7 bases. Per germline, CDR1 ENHRY and CDR2 SYGVKD. V was clipped by 4 bases and J by 6 bases; unmatched bases: 5. The length of the CDR3 is 13 residues.

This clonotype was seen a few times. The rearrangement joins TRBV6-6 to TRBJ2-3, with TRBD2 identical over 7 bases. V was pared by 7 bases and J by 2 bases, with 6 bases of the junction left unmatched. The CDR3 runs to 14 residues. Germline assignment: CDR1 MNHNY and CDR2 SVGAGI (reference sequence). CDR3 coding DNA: TGTGCCAGCACTCGGGGAGGGTTCACAGATACGCAGTATTTT. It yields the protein CASTRGGFTDTQYF.

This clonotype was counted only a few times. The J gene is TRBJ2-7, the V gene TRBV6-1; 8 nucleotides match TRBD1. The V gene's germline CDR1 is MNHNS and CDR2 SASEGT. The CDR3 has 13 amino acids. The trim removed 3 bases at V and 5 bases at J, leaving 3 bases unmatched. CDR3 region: CASSEDRANEQYF. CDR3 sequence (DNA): TGTGCCAGCAGTGAGGACAGGGCTAACGAGCAGTACTTC.

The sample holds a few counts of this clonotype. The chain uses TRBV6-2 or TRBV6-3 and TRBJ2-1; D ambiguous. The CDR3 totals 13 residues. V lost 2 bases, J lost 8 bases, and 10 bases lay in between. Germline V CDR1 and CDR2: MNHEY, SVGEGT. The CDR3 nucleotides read TGTGCCAGCAGTTACCCCGGAAGCCATGAGCAGTTCTTC. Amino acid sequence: CASSYPGSHEQFF.